This record covers a single T cell receptor beta chain. Libraries were prepared by immunoSEQ multiplex PCR; TCRdb keeps only in-frame clonotypes and omits some of them. This table has hundreds of thousands of clones, roughly 95% appearing once. These data belong to a study of shared clonotypes between healthy human individuals. Study-level information: There were three CD4 naive, three CD4 memory, two CD8 naive and one CD8 memory plates per donor.

CDR3 length: 14 residues. In germline, CDR1 is MDHEN, CDR2 SYDVKM. The ends were cut back, 3 bases at V and 11 bases at J, with 19 bases in the middle. Negatively enriched CD4+ T cells were divided by CD45RA into naive and memory. The specimen sequenced was naive CD4+ T cells sorted from blood. The subset: CD45RA+ positively selected. This rearrangement joins TRBV28 to TRBJ2-5; D possibly uses TRBD1 or TRBD2 (6 bases each). The TCR comes from a woman younger than 45 in good health. Here the CDR3 reads CASSFPPRRGEQYF. The CDR3, as DNA: TGTGCCAGCAGTTTCCCCCCGAGAAGGGGGGAGCAGTACTTC. The variable domain in full, with the rest retrieved from reference TRBV28 and TRBJ2-5, is DVKVTQSSRYLVKRTGEKVFLECVQDMDHENMFWYRQDPGLGLRLIYFSYDVKMKEKGDIPEGYSVSREKKERFSLILESASTNQTSMYLCASSFPPRRGEQYFGPGTRLLVL.